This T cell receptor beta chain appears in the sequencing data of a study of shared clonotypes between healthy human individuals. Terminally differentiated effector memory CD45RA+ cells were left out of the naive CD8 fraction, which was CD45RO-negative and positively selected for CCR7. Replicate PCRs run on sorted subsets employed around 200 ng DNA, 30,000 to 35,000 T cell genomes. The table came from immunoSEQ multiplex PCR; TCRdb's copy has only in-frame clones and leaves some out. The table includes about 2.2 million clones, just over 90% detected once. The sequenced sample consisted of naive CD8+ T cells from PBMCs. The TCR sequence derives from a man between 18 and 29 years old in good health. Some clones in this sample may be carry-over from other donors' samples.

The CDR3 DNA reads as TGTGCCAGCAGTACGACACGGACAGACCTGAGAGGGGCCAACGTCCTGACTTTC. Translation gives CASSTTRTDLRGANVLTF. V gene TRBV7-9 combines with J gene TRBJ2-6; perhaps TRBD1 as D (6 bases). The V and J ends lost 6 bases and 4 bases respectively, with 22 bases between them. The CDR3 runs 18 residues. CDR1 is SEHNR, CDR2 FQNEAQ, per germline (reference sequence).